The present entry profiles one TCR beta chain with its context. Which antigen it targets is not known. No base-level quality is on record; no much larger clone is a single base apart. Spanning cysteine to phenylalanine, the CDR3 consists of 14 amino acids. The retained sequence is limited to the CDR3, 42 bases, with the frame set at the first base. A distance of 10 bases separates the germline ends of V and J, which lose 0 bases and 7 bases respectively. According to the germline V gene, CDR1 reads SGDLS and CDR2 reads YYNGEE. The method behind the library was multiplex PCR. The sequencing machine was an Illumina HiSeq 4000. To build TCR beta libraries, CDR3 regions were amplified by Arm-PCR using iRepertoire HTBI primers. Before sequencing, the PCR products underwent gel purification. Turning to the authors' computational methods: Gene usage analysis of CDR3 amino acid clonotypes used the roughly 60 TRBV and 14 TRBJ segments found across samples. COPE and FqMerger were used to merge the filtered high-quality paired reads into contigs. BLAST was used to align contigs to IMGT TRBV, TRBD and TRBJ reference genes, with CDR3 defined following IMGT. Clonotypes above 0.1% frequency were classified as highly expanded clones. Repertoire diversity was measured by Shannon entropy, and V-J evenness by the Gini coefficient. A clonotype was considered public if more than one individual shared it. The public reads were reprocessed in TCRdb via fastp at Q25 and MiXCR, keeping in-frame beta chains. CDR3 protein sequences are deduplicated, and each keeps its most common genes and DNA. Clone size and V and J calls follow TCRdb, not the original study. Here the sample has under 500,000 distinct CDR3 sequences; less than 25% occur a single time. The ten largest clones capture roughly 20% of the sample.

These data come from a study of regulatory T cells in long-lasting Graves disease (TCRdb year 2021). Study-wide context: Persistent Graves' disease was defined as persistently positive TSH receptor autoantibodies together with antithyroid drug treatment for over 5 years. In the clinical cohort, patients with persistent Graves' disease had used antithyroid drugs for an average of roughly ten years. The study was conducted in China and was registered as a clinical trial. Patients with persistent Graves' disease were compared with patients with newly diagnosed Graves' disease using TCR sequencing and RNA sequencing of peripheral blood. A total of around 35 samples were covered by TCR sequencing, comprising 13 persistent and around 20 newly diagnosed Graves' disease patients. On the study overall, not on this receptor specifically: The study examined only peripheral blood because the primary lesion, thyroid tissue, could not be accessed. Compared with newly diagnosed patients, persistent Graves' disease patients had lower TCR Shannon entropy and fewer highly expanded clones, which suggests clonal expansion. Sequencing and analysis were restricted to the TCR beta chain. Persistent disease showed preferential use of TRBV28, TRBJ1-2 and TRBJ2-5, whereas newly diagnosed disease favored TRBV20-1 and TRBJ2-1. More public clonotypes were shared among persistent patients (under 3,000) than among newly diagnosed patients (over 900). The authors noted that the small sample size was a limitation that may lower accuracy.

The intended sense of this specimen's time point label: persistent/refractory GD, antithyroid drugs over 5 years with positive TRAb. For both TCR sequencing and RNA sequencing, RNA was extracted from PBMCs in TRIzol. Graves' disease was diagnosed according to American Thyroid Association guidelines. Recruitment of patients was carried out at an endocrinology department in Xi'an, China. Each patient gave 8.5 to 9.5 milliliters of peripheral blood, collected in an EDTA anticoagulant tube. PBMCs were isolated by Ficoll Paque Plus density gradient separation without further T cell sorting. An Agilent 2100 Bioanalyzer and agarose gel were used to check RNA quality, while a NanoDrop 2000 measured RNA concentration.

Recombination linked TRBV9 to TRBJ2-2, with the identity of the D gene unclear. The starting material was peripheral blood mononuclear cells (PBMCs), obtained when the disease was refractory, from a patient treated with antithyroid drugs. The clonotype was recovered from a female donor with Graves disease. The CDR3 protein: CASSVVEVGGELFF. The DNA reads TGTGCCAGCAGCGTAGTCGAGGTGGGCGGGGAGCTGTTTTTT.